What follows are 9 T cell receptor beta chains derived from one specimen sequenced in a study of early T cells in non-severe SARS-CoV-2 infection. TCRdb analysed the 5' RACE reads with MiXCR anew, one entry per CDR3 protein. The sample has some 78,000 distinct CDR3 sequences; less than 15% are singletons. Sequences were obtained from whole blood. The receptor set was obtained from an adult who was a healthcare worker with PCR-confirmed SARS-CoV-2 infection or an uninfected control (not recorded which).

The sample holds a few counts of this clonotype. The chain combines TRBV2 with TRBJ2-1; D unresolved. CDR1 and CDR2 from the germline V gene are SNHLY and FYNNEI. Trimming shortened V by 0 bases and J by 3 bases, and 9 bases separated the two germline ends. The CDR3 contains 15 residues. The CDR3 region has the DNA TGTGCCAGCAGTGAAGCGTTTGCTGGCTACAATGAGCAGTTCTTC. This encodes CASSEAFAGYNEQFF.

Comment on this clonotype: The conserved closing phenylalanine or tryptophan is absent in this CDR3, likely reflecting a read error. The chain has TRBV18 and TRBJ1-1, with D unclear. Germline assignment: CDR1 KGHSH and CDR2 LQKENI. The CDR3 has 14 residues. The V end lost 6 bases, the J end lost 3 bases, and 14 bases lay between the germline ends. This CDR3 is CASSLRTGDTEAFL. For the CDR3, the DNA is TGTGCCAGCTCCCTACGTACCGGGGACACTGAAGCTTTCCTT.

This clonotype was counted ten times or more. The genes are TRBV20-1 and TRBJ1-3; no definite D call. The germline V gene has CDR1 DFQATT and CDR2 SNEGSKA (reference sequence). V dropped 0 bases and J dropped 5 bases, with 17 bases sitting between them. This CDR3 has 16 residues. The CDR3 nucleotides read TGCAGTGCTAGAGACACCAGGACGCCGTTACGAAACACCATATATTTT. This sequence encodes CSARDTRTPLRNTIYF.

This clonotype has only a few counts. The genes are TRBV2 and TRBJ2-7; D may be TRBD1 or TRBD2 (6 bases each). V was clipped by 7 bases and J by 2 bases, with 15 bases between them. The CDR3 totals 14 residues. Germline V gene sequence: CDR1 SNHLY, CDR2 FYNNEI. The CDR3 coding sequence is TGTGCCAGCACCTTAGAGGGGGGCACCTACGAGCAGTACTTC. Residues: CASTLEGGTYEQYF.

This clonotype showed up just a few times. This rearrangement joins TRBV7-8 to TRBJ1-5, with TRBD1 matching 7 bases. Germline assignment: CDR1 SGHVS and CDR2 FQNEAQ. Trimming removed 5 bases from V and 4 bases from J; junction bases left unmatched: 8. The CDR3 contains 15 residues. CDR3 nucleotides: TGTGCCAGCAGCGAACAGGGGAGGGAGAATCAGCCCCAGCATTTT. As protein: CASSEQGRENQPQHF. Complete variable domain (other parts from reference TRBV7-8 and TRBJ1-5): GAGVSQSPRYKVAKRGQDVALRCDPISGHVSLFWYQQALGQGPEFLTYFQNEAQLDKSGLPSDRFFAERPEGSVSTLKIQRTQQEDSAVYLCASSEQGRENQPQHFGDGTRLSIL.

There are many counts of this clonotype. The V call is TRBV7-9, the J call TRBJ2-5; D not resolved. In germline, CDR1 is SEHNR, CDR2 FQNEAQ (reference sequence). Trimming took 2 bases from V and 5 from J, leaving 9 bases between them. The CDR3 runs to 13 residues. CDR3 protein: CASSLLGPETQYF. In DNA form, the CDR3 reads TGTGCCAGCAGCTTACTAGGGCCTGAGACCCAGTACTTC.

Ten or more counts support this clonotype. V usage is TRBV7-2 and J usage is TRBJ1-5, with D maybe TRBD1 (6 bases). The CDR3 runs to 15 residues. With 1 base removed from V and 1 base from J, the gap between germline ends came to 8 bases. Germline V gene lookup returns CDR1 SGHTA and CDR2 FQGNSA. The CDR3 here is CASSLGRGSNQPQHF. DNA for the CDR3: TGTGCCAGCAGCTTAGGCAGGGGAAGCAATCAGCCCCAGCATTTT.

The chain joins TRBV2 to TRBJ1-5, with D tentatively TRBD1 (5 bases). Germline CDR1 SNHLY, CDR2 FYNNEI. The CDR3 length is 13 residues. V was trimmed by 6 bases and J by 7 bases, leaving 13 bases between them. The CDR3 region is CASSQGSGQPQHF. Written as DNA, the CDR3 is TGTGCCAGCAGCCAGGGATCTGGACAGCCCCAGCATTTT.

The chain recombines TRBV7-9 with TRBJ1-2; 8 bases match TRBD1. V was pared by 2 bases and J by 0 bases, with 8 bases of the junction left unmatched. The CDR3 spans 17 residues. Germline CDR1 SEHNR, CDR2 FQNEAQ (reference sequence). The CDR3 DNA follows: TGTGCCAGCAGCTTATCACCAGGGGGCCAAGCTAACTATGGCTACACCTTC. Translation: CASSLSPGGQANYGYTF.